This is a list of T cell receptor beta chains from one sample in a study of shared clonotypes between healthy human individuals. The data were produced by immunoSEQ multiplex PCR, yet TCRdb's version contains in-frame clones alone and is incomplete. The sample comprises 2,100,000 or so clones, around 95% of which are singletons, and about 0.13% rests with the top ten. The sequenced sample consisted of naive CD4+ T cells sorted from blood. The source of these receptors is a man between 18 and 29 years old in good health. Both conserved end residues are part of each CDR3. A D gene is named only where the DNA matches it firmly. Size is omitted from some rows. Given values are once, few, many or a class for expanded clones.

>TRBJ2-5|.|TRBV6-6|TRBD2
TGTGCCAGTGGACTAGCGGGAAGCATGGAAGAGACCCAGTACTTC
CASGLAGSMEETQYF
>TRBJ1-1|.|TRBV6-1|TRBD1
TGTGCCAGCAGTGGAGGACAGGGTAGTACTGAAGCTTTCTTT
CASSGGQGSTEAFF
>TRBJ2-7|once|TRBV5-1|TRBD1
TGCGCCAGCAGCTCAAACCGACAGGGGAACTACGAGCAGTACTTC
CASSSNRQGNYEQYF
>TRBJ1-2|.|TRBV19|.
TGTGCCAGTAGCTCAGTCCTAGGGTCTAACTATGGCTACACCTTC
CASSSVLGSNYGYTF
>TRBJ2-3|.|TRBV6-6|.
TGTGCCAGCATTAAGCAGGGGACAGATACGCAGTATTTT
CASIKQGTDTQYF
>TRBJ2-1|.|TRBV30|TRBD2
TGTGCCTGGACCCTGGGACTAGCCCTCTACAATGAGCAGTTCTTC
CAWTLGLALYNEQFF
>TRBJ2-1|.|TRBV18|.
TGTGCCAGCTCACCGCAAAACTACAATGAGCAGTTCTTC
CASSPQNYNEQFF
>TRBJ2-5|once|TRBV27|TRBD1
TGTGCCAGCAGCCCGGGACAGGGAATCTTGGAGACCCAGTACTTC
CASSPGQGILETQYF
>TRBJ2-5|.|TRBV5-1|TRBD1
TGCGCCAGCAGCTTGGTTGGGACAGGGCAAGAGACCCAGTACTTC
CASSLVGTGQETQYF
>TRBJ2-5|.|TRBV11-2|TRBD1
TGTGCCAGCAGCTTAGAGGTGACAGGGGTAAGGGCCCAGTACTTC
CASSLEVTGVRAQYF
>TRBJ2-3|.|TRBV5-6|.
TGTGCCAGCAGCTTGTGGGCTACCGATACGCAGTATTTT
CASSLWATDTQYF
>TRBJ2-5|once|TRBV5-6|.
TGTGCCAGCAGCTTGCGAGCAGAAGAGACCCAGTACTTC
CASSLRAEETQYF
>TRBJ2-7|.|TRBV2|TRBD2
TGTGCCAGCCTTCGGGATGCGGGGGGCCCTAGCTTC
CASLRDAGGPSF
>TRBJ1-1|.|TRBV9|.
TGTGCCAGCAGCGCCGGGGAAGGGTATAACACTGAAGCTTTCTTT
CASSAGEGYNTEAFF
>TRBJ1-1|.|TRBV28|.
TGTGCCAGCGCCAGCGGGGGGGGCACTGAAGCTTTCTTT
CASASGGGTEAFF
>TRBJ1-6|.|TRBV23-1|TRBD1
TGCGCCAGCAGACAGGGGATGAATTCACCCCTCCACTTT
CASRQGMNSPLHF
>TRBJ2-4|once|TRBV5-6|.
TGTGCCAGCACCGAATTCCACGGGGTAAACATTCAGTACTTC
CASTEFHGVNIQYF
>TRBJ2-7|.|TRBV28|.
TGTGCCAGCAGTTCCAGCCCCAGTCACTACGAGCAGTACTTC
CASSSSPSHYEQYF
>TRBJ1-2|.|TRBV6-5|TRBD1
TGTGCCAGCAGTTACGACCGGGACAGGGGCGGCTACACCTTC
CASSYDRDRGGYTF
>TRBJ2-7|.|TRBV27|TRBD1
TGTGCCAGCAGTCGACAGGGGGCGCCCTTAGGGGAGCAGTACTTC
CASSRQGAPLGEQYF
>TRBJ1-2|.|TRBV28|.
TGTGCCAGCAGTTTACCGGGACGCCCGGAGCCCTATGGCTACACCTTC
CASSLPGRPEPYGYTF
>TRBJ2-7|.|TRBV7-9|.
TGTGCCAGCAGCTTAGGAAGCGCCTACGAGCAGTACTTC
CASSLGSAYEQYF
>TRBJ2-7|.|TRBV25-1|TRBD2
TGTGCCAGCAGTGAATTTGGGTTGGGACTAGCGGGAGACGAGCAGTACTTC
CASSEFGLGLAGDEQYF
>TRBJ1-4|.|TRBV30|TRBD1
TGTGCCTGTTCTCCTACAGGGGTCACTAATGAAAAACTGTTTTTT
CACSPTGVTNEKLFF
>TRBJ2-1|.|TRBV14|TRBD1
TGTGCCAGTGGGACAGGGATCGCCTTGGGAGTCAATGAGCAGTTCTTC
CASGTGIALGVNEQFF
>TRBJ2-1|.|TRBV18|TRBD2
TGTGCCAGCTCACCATTGGGGCTAGCGGGAGCTTCAACAGAGCAGTTCTTC
CASSPLGLAGASTEQFF
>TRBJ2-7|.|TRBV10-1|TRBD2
TGCGCCAGCAGTCCGGGACTAGCGGGAGCTTATGGCAAGCAGTACTTC
CASSPGLAGAYGKQYF
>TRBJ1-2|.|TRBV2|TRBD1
TGTGCCAGCAGTGCCGGGACAGGGGTTGGTTATGGCTACACCTTC
CASSAGTGVGYGYTF
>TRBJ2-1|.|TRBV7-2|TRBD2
TGTGCCAGCAGCTTAGAACTAGCGTTTTCTGAGCAGTTCTTC
CASSLELAFSEQFF
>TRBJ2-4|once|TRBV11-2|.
TGTGCCAGCAGCCATAACATAGCCAAAAACATTCAGTACTTC
CASSHNIAKNIQYF
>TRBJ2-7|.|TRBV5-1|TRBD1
TGCGCCAGCAGCTTGTTTCGATGGTCCGATATCCGGGACAGGGTCTCCAACGAGCAGTACTTC
CASSLFRWSDIRDRVSNEQYF
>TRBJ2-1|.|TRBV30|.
TGTGCCTGGAGTGTACTATCCGGACTGGCCAACAATGAGCAGTTCTTC
CAWSVLSGLANNEQFF
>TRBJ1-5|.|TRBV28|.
TGTGCCAGCAGTTTGGGGGGGTGGGATCAGCCCCAGCATTTT
CASSLGGWDQPQHF
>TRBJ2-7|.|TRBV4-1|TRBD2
TGCGCCAGCAGCCAAGGACTAGCGGGAGGTACCTACGAGCAGTACTTC
CASSQGLAGGTYEQYF
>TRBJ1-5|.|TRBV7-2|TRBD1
TGTGCCAGCAGCTTAGGACAGGGGTTGAATCAGCCCCAGCATTTT
CASSLGQGLNQPQHF
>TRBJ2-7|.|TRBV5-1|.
TGCGCCAACTGGCCGAAGCGGCTCCCCAACGAGCAGTACTTC
CANWPKRLPNEQYF
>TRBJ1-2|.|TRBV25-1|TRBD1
TGTGCCAGCAGTGAAGGGACAGGATATGGCTACACCTTC
CASSEGTGYGYTF
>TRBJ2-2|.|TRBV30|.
TGTGCCTGGAGTTCGAAAGGGACGAACCCAGCGAACACCGGGGAGCTGTTTTTT
CAWSSKGTNPANTGELFF
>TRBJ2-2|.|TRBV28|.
TGTGCCAGCAGTTTGGGGCAGAGCACCGGGGAGCTGTTTTTT
CASSLGQSTGELFF